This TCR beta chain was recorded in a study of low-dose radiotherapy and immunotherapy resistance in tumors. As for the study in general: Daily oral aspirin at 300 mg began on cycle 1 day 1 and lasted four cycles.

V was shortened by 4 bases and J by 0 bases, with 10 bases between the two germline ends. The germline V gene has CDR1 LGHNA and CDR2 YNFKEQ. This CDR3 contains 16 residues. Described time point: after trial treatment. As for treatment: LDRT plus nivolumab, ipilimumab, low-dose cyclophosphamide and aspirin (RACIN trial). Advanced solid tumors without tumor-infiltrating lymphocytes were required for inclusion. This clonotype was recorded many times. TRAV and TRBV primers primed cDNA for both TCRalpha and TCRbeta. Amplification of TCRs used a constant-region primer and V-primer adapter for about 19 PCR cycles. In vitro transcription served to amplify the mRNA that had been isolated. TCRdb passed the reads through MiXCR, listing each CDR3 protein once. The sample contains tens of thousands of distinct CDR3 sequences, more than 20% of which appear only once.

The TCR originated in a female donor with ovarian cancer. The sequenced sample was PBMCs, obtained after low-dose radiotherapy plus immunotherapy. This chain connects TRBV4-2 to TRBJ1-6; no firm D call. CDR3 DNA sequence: TGTGCCAGCAGCCCCCCGTCGAGCTCCTATAATTCACCCCTCCACTTT. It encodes CASSPPSSSYNSPLHF.